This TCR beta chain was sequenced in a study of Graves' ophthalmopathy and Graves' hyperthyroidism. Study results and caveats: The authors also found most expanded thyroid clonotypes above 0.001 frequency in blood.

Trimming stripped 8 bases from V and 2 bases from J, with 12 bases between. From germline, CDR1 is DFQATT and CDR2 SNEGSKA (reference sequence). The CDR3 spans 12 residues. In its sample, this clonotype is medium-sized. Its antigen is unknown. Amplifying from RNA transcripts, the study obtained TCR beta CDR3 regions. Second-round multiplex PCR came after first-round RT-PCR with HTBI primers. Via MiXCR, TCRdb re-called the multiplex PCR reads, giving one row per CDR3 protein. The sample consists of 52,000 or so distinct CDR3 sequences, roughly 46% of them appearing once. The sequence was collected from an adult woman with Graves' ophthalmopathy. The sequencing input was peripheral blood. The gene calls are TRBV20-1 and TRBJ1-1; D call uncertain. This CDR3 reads CSTSRRNTEAFF. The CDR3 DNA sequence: TGCAGTACCTCCAGGCGAAACACTGAAGCTTTCTTT.